This TCR beta chain came from a study of blood T cell repertoires in COVID-19. Turning to the study itself: COVID-19 samples collected from the United States, Italy and Spain covered acute and convalescent phases. The analysed material was cDNA or gDNA that came from T cells, B-cell-depleted T cells, or PBMCs.

Original analysis: Estimated nucleated cell counts came from reference gene primer amplification. Assay: immunoSEQ multiplex PCR; the TCRdb copy retains only in-frame clones and omits some. Clone size and V and J calls were adopted from that table, with D and trimming inferred from the DNA. The data hold more than 300,000 clones, with about 90% observed a single time. This clone has just one count. V trimming: 1 base; J trimming: 1 base; junction bases outside the gene matches: 8. The germline V gene encodes CDR1 SEHNR and CDR2 FQNEAQ (reference sequence). This CDR3 spans 17 amino acids. This TCR came from a woman under 30 who had recovered from COVID-19. Sequencing used peripheral blood. The J gene is TRBJ1-2, the V gene TRBV7-9, with TRBD1 matching 8 bases. The CDR3 reads CASSLGGRGRLNYGYTF. The CDR3 bases are TGTGCCAGCAGCTTAGGCGGCAGGGGGCGACTTAACTATGGCTACACCTTC.